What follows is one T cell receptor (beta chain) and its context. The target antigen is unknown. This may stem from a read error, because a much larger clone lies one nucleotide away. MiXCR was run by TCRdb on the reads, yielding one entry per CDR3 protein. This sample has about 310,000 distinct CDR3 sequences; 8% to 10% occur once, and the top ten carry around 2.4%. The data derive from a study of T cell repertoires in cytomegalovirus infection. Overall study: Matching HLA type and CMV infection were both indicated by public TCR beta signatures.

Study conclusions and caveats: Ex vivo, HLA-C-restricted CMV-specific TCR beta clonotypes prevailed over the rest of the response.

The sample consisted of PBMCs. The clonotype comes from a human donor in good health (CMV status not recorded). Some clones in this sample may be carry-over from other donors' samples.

CDR3 loop: CSIRQDTYNEQFF. The CDR3 coding sequence is TGCAGCATTAGACAGGACACCTACAATGAGCAGTTCTTC. The V gene is TRBV29-1, the J gene TRBJ2-1, with a weak D call TRBD1 (6 bases). Germline CDR1 and CDR2: SQVTM and ANQGSEA. The V and J ends lost 8 bases and 2 bases respectively, with 13 bases between them. CDR3 length: 13 amino acids.